The TCR beta chain under discussion was sequenced for a study of identical twins. General study results and limits: Clonotypes of the beta chain that were abundant in cord blood carried fewer insertions (memory repertoires showed none). Recombination models fit unrelated individuals' TCR alpha sharing but underestimated twins'.

TCRdb called the 5' RACE reads again in MiXCR, with one record for every CDR3 protein. Of about 530,000 distinct CDR3 sequences in the sample, about 20% are singletons; the top ten hold about 0.48%. The CDR3 has 13 residues. Per germline, CDR1 SEHNR and CDR2 FQNEAQ (reference sequence). Trimming left V 3 bases short and J 6 bases short, with 8 bases between. Only a few counts were recorded for this clonotype. The antigen is unknown. The sample was also linked to a second study, of yellow fever vaccine responses in identical twins.

This chain joins TRBV7-9 and TRBJ1-4; D remains ambiguous. The source material was CD4+ T cells sorted from blood. The sequence derives from a woman between 18 and 29 years old in good health. This CDR3 reads CASSFNTHEKLFF. CDR3 coding DNA: TGTGCCAGCAGCTTTAACACCCATGAAAAACTGTTTTTT.